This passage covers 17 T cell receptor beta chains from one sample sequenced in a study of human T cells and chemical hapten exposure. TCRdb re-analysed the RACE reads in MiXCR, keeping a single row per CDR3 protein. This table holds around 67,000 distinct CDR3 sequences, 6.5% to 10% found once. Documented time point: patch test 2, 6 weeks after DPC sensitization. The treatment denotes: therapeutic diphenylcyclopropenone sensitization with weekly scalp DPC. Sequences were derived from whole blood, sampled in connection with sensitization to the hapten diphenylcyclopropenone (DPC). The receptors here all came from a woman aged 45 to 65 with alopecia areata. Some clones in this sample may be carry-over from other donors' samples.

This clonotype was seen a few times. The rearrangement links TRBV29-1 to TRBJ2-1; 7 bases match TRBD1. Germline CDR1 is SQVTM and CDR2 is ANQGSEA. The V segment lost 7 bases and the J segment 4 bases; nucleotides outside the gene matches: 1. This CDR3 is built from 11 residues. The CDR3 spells CSGGQYNEQFF. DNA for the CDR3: TGCAGCGGGGGACAGTACAATGAGCAGTTCTTC.

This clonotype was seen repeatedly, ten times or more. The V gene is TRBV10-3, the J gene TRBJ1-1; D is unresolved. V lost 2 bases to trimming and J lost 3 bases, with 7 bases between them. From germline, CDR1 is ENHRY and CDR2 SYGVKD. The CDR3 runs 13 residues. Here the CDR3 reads CAISEGEDTEAFF. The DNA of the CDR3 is TGTGCCATCAGTGAGGGAGAAGACACTGAAGCTTTCTTT.

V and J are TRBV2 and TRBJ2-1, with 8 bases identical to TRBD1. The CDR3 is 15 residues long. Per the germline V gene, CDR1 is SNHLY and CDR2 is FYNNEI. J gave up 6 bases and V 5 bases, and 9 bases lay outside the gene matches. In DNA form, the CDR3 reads TGTGCCAGCAGTCCCTCAGGACAGGGTTTCAATGAGCAGTTCTTC. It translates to CASSPSGQGFNEQFF. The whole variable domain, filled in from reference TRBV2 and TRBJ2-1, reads EPEVTQTPSHQVTQMGQEVILRCVPISNHLYFYWYRQILGQKVEFLVSFYNNEISEKSEIFDDQFSVERPDGSNFTLKIRSTKLEDSAMYFCASSPSGQGFNEQFFGPGTRLTVL.

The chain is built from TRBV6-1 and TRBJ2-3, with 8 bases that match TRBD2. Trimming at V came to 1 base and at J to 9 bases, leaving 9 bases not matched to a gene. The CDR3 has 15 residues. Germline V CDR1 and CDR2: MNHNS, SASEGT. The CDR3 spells CASSEVGTSGDTQYF. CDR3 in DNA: TGTGCCAGCAGTGAAGTGGGAACTAGCGGAGACACGCAGTATTTT.

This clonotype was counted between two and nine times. CDR3 loop: CASSPALRGNTIYF. The CDR3 DNA is TGTGCCAGCAGCCCGGCTCTCAGGGGAAACACCATATATTTT. V usage is TRBV14 and J usage is TRBJ1-3, with D unclear. The V and J ends lost 4 bases and 4 bases respectively, with 11 bases between them. The CDR3 extends over 14 amino acids. Germline loops: CDR1 SGHDN, CDR2 FVKESK.

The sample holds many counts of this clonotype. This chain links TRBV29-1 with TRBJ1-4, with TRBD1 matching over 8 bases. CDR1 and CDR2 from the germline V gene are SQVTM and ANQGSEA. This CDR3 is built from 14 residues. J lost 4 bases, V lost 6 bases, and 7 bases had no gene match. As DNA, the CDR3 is TGCAGCGTGAAAAACAGGGGGTATAATGAAAAACTGTTTTTT. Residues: CSVKNRGYNEKLFF.

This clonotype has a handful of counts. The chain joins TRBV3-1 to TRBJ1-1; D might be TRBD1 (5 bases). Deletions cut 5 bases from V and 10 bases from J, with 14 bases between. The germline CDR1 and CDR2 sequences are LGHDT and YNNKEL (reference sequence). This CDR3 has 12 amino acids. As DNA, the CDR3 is TGTGCCAGCAGCTCCGACAGATTGGGAGCTTTCTTT. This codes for CASSSDRLGAFF.

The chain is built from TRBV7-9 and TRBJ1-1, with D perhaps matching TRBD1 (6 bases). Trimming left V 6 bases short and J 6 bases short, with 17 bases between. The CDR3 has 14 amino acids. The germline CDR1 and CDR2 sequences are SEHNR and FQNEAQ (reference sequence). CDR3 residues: CASSRGGGAPEAFF. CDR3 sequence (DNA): TGTGCCAGCAGTCGAGGGGGGGGGGCCCCTGAAGCTTTCTTT.

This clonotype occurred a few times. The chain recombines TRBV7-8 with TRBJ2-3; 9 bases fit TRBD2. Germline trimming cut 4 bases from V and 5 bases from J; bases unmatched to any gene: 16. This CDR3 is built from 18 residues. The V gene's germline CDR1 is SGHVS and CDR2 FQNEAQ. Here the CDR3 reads CASSWLSGRPTGLDTQYF. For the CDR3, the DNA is TGTGCCAGCAGCTGGCTAAGCGGGAGGCCTACAGGTCTAGATACGCAGTATTTT.

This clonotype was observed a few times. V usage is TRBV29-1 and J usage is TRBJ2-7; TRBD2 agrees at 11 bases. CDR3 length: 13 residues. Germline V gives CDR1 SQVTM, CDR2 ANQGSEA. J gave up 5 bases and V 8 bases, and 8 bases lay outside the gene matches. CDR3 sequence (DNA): TGCAGCCATACTAGCGGGAGTCGCAACGAGCAGTACTTC. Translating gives CSHTSGSRNEQYF.

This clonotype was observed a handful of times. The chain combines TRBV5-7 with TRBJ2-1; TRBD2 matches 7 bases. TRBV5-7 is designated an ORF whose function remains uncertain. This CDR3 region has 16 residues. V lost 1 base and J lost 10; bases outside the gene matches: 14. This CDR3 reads CASSLKNRWGSGEQFF. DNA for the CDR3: TGTGCCAGCAGCTTGAAGAACCGATGGGGTAGCGGGGAGCAGTTCTTC.

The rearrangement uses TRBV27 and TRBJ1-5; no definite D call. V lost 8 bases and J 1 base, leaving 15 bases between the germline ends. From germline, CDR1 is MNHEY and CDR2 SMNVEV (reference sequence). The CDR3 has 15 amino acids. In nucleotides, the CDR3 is TGTGCCAGCGCAGTCCGGAGCAGAAGCAATCAGCCCCAGCATTTT. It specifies CASAVRSRSNQPQHF.

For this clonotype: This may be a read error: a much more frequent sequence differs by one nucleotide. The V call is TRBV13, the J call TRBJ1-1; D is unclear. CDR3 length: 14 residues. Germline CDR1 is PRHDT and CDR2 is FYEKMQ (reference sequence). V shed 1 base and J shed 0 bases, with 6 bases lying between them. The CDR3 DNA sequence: TGTGCCAGCAGCTTAGAGCAGCTGAACACTGAAGCTTTCTTT. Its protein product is CASSLEQLNTEAFF.

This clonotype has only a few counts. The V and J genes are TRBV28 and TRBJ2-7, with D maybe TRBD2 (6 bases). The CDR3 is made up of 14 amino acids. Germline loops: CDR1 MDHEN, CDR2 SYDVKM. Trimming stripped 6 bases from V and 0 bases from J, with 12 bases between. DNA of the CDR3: TGTGCCAGCAGGCCGGGACTTAGCTCCTACGAGCAGTACTTC. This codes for CASRPGLSSYEQYF.

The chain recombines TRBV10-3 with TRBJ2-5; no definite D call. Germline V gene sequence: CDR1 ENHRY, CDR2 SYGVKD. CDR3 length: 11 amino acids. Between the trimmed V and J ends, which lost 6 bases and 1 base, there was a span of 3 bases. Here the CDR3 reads CAIRGQETQYF. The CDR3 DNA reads TGTGCCATCAGAGGCCAAGAGACCCAGTACTTC.

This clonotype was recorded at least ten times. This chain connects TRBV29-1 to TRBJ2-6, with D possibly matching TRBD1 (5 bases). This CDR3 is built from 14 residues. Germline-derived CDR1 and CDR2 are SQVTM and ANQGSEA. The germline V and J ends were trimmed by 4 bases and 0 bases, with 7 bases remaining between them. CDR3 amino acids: CSVAQASGANVLTF. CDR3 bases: TGCAGCGTTGCACAGGCCTCTGGGGCCAACGTCCTGACTTTC.

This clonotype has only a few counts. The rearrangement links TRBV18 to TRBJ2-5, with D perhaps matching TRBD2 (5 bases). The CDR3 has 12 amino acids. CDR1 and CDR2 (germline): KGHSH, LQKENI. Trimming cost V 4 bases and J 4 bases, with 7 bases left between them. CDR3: CASSLRGETQYF. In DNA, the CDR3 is TGTGCCAGCTCACTACGGGGAGAGACCCAGTACTTC.